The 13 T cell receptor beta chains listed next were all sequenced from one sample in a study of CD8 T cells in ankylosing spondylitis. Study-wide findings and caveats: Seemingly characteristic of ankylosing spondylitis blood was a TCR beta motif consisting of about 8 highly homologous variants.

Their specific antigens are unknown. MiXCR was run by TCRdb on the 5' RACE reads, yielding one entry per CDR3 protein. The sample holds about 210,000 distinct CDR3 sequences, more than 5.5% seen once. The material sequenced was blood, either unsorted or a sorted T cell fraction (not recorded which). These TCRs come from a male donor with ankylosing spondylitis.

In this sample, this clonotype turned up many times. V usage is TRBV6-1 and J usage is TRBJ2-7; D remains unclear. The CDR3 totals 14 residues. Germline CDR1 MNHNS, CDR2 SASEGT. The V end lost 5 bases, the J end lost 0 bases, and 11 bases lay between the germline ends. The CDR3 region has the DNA TGTGCCAGCAGTAGACAAAAAAGCTCCTACGAGCAGTACTTC. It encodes CASSRQKSSYEQYF.

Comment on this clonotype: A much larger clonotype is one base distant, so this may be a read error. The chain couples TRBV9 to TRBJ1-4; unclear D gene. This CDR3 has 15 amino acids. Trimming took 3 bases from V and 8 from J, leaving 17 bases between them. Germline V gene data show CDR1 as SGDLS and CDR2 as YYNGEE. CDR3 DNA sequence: TGTGCCAGCAGCGCCGACGTTCCTCATTGGGAAAAACTGTTTTTT. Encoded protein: CASSADVPHWEKLFF.

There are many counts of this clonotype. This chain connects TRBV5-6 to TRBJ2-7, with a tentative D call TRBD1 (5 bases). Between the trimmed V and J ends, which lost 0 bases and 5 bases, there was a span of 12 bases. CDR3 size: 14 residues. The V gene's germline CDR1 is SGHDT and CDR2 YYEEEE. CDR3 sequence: CASSLARAVNEQYF. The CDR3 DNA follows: TGTGCCAGCAGCTTGGCCAGGGCGGTTAACGAGCAGTACTTC.

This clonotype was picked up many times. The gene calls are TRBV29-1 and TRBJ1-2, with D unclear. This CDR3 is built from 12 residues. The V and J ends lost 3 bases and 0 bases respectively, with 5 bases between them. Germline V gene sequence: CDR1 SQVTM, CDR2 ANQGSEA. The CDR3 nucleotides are TGCAGCGTTGAGGCATCTAACTATGGCTACACCTTC. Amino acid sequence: CSVEASNYGYTF. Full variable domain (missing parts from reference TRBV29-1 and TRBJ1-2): SAVISQKPSRDICQRGTSLTIQCQVDSQVTMMFWYRQQPGQSLTLIATANQGSEATYESGFVIDKFPISRPNLTFSTLTVSNMSPEDSSIYLCSVEASNYGYTFGSGTRLTVV.

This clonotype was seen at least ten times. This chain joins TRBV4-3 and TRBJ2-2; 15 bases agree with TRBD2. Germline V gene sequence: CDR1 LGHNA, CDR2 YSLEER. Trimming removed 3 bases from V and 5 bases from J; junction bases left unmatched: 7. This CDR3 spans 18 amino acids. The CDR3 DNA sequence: TGCGCCAGCAGCCAGGGGGGACTAGCGGGAGGAAGGACCGGGGAGCTGTTTTTT. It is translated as CASSQGGLAGGRTGELFF.

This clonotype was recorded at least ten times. This chain's CDR3 is CASSLDLAGPYEQYF. The CDR3 region has the DNA TGTGCCAGCAGCTTGGACCTAGCGGGTCCCTACGAGCAGTACTTC. The J gene is TRBJ2-7, the V gene TRBV5-6; 8 nucleotides line up with TRBD2. This CDR3 region has 15 residues. V lost 0 bases and J lost 2; bases outside the gene matches: 4. The germline V gene encodes CDR1 SGHDT and CDR2 YYEEEE. Using reference TRBV5-6 and TRBJ2-7 for the parts outside the CDR3, the full variable domain is DAGVTQSPTHLIKTRGQQVTLRCSPKSGHDTVSWYQQALGQGPQFIFQYYEEEERQRGNFPDRFSGHQFPNYSSELNVNALLLGDSALYLCASSLDLAGPYEQYFGPGTRLTVT.

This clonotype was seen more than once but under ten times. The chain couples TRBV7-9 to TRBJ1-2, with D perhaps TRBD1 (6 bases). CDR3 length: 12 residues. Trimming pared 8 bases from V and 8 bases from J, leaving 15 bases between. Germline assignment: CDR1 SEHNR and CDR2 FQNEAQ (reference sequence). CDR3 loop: CASQDGGSGYTF. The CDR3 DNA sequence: TGTGCCAGCCAAGACGGGGGCAGCGGCTACACCTTC. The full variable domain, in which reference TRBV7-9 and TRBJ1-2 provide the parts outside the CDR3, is DTGVSQNPRHKITKRGQNVTFRCDPISEHNRLYWYRQTLGQGPEFLTYFQNEAQLEKSRLLSDRFSAERPKGSFSTLEIQRTEQGDSAMYLCASQDGGSGYTFGSGTRLTVV.

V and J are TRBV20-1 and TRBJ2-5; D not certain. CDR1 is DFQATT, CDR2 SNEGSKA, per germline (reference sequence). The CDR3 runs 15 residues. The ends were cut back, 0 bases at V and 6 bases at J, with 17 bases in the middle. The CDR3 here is CSARDLSRAMKTQYF. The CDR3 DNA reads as TGCAGTGCTAGAGATTTATCACGAGCGATGAAGACCCAGTACTTC.

The CDR3 DNA sequence: TGCGCCAGCAGAGGACCGGGAAATGAGCAGTTCTTC. Translating it yields CASRGPGNEQFF. The chain carries TRBV4-3 and TRBJ2-1; maybe TRBD2 (5 bases). The CDR3 consists of 12 residues. V lost 6 bases and J lost 7, with 10 bases in between. Germline loops: CDR1 LGHNA, CDR2 YSLEER.

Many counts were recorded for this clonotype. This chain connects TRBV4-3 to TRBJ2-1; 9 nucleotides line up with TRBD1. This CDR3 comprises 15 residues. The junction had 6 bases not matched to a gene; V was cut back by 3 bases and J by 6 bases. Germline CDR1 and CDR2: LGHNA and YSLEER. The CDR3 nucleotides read TGCGCCAGCAGCCACGGGACAGGGACCAGCAATGAGCAGTTCTTC. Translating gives CASSHGTGTSNEQFF.

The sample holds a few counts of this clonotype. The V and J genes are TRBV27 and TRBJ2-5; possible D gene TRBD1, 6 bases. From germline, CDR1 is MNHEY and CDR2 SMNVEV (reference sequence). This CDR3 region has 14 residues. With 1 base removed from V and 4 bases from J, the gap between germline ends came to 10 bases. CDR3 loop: CASSLLRGRETQYF. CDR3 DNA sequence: TGTGCCAGCAGTTTATTGAGGGGGAGAGAGACCCAGTACTTC.

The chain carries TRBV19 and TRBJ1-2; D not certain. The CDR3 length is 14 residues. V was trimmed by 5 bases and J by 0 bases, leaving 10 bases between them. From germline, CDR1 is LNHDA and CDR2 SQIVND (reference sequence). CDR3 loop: CASSFFEANYGYTF. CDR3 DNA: TGTGCCAGTAGTTTTTTCGAAGCTAACTATGGCTACACCTTC.

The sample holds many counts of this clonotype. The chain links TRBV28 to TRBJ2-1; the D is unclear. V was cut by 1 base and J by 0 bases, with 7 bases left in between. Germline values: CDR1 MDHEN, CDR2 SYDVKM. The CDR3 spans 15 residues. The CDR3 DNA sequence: TGTGCCAGCAGTTTATCGCTGAGCTCCTACAATGAGCAGTTCTTC. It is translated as CASSLSLSSYNEQFF.